The T cell receptor beta chain under discussion was sequenced for a study of T-cell reconstitution after alpha-beta-depleted transplantation in children (TCRdb year 2016). Looking at the study overall: T-cell immune reconstitution after TCRalphabeta/CD19-depleted allogeneic hematopoietic cell transplantation in children was quantitatively tracked in the study by means of TCR repertoire profiling. The paper as a whole reports these results and caveats: Apparently early alphabetaT-cell count recovery about two months after transplant reportedly relied on only several hundred rapidly expanded clones derived from non-depleted graft cells. Over the following months the frequencies of hyperexpanded clones went down, and after one year T-cell counts and TCRbeta diversity were mostly credited to newly produced T cells. In some patients, high TCRbeta diversity at day 60 was attributed to recipient T cells and intrathymic progenitors that had survived conditioning.

The sample's treatment or condition label is to be understood as: allogeneic hematopoietic cell transplantation with graft depleted of TCRalphabeta T cells and CD19 B cells. Transplant recipients were children who received TCRalphabeta/CD19-depleted allogeneic hematopoietic cell grafts. Libraries were made using PCR. The data were produced on an Illumina HiSeq 2500. TCR library preparation used molecular barcoding, with unique molecular identifiers applied to normalize quantification of the TCRbeta repertoire. The raw public reads went through TCRdb reprocessing: fastp at Q25, MiXCR clone calling, in-frame beta chains kept. Every distinct CDR3 protein forms one entry, paired with its most common genes and DNA. The sample table shows 250,000 to 400,000 distinct CDR3 sequences, and around 20% are seen once. Over 9.5% of the sample rests with the top ten. Notes on this clonotype: The target of this receptor is not known. No much larger clone exists at a distance of one base, and base qualities are not known.

V is cut by 4 bases and J by 7 bases, and the space between the germline ends is 23 bases. Counted from cysteine to phenylalanine, this CDR3 has 15 amino acids. Only CDR3 DNA is held: 45 bases, read in frame from base 1. CDR1 is given as DFQATT and CDR2 as SNEGSKA, both from the germline V gene (reference sequence). In this chain, TRBV20-1 is recombined with TRBJ2-7, with TRBD2 perhaps the D gene, on 6 matching bases. This receptor was identified in a male patient younger than 18 who had a stem cell transplant for acute lymphoblastic leukemia, so the T cells may come from the graft donor. Material: PBMCs, mostly from graft donor cells, obtained 180 days after TCRalphabeta/CD19-depleted stem cell transplant. The sequence in DNA is TGCAGTGCTATAGCTGTACTAGAGGGAGGTCAAGAGCAGTACTTC. Translation gives CSAIAVLEGGQEQYF.